Here is one T cell receptor (beta chain) with its context. Antigen unknown. This specimen belongs to a study of cytomegalovirus exposure and HLA in healthy donors. Study background: The 110 or so validation repertoires were produced on the same platform as the roughly 700 repertoires of the first cohort. This was reported in a later analysis.

TCRdb's table, derived via immunoSEQ multiplex PCR, lists solely in-frame clones and lacks some. The repertoire holds approximately 300,000 clones, with 75% to 90% as singletons. Study outcomes and limitations: Cytomegalovirus association was assigned to approximately 160 TCR beta chains. CMV antigen specificity was confirmed in vitro for three CMV-associated chains.

The donors were part of the validation cohort, which consisted of over a hundred subjects and was separate from the first cohort of roughly 620 subjects. The sample was PBMCs. The source is a woman aged 18-29 years in good health and CMV-seronegative.

The CDR3 DNA follows: TGTGCCAGCAGTGCCCTCCTGGCCCACGAGCAGTACTTC. Amino acids: CASSALLAHEQYF. The chain links TRBV6-5 to TRBJ2-7; unclear D gene. V lost 5 bases, J lost 5 bases, and 13 bases lay in between. The CDR3 totals 13 residues. CDR1 and CDR2 (germline): MNHEY, SVGAGI.